The 30 T cell receptor beta chains in this list originate from one sample, sequenced in a study of post-analysis software for immune sequencing data. Study-wide results and caveats: Relative to controls, patients had five TRBV segments at higher frequency, with TRBV5-6, TRBV5-1 and TRBV20-1 among these.

TCR beta cDNA libraries included unique molecular identifiers. In TCRdb, the PCR reads were re-called with MiXCR into one record per CDR3 protein. The top ten hold approximately 4.3% of the sample, which has 650,000 to 850,000 distinct CDR3 sequences, approximately 53% seen once. The antigens for these receptors are not known. The sample consisted of blood. The receptors shown here come from a girl aged 5 to 17 with multiple sclerosis.

The V gene is TRBV10-3, the J gene TRBJ2-5; 7 bases map to TRBD1. The junction had 10 bases not matched to a gene; V was cut back by 7 bases and J by 5 bases. Germline V CDR1 and CDR2: ENHRY, SYGVKD. The CDR3 is 14 residues long. CDR3 sequence reads: CAINREGAGETQYF. CDR3 nucleotides: TGTGCCATCAATAGAGAGGGGGCCGGTGAGACCCAGTACTTC.

Only a few counts were recorded for this clonotype. This chain links TRBV28 with TRBJ2-1; 8 bases are shared with TRBD2. CDR3 length equals 15 residues. The V gene end was trimmed by 1 base and the J gene end by 2 bases; junction bases not matched to a gene: 1. Germline V gives CDR1 MDHEN, CDR2 SYDVKM. The CDR3 here is CASSLSSGPYNEQFF. CDR3 coding DNA: TGTGCCAGCAGTTTATCTAGCGGGCCCTACAATGAGCAGTTCTTC.

The V gene is TRBV7-9, the J gene TRBJ1-1; perhaps TRBD1 as D (5 bases). Germline CDR1 reads SEHNR; CDR2 reads FQNEAQ (reference sequence). V was pared by 2 bases and J by 0 bases, with 13 bases between. The CDR3 has 16 residues. This CDR3 reads CASSLSSGTVNTEAFF. Here the CDR3 DNA reads TGTGCCAGCAGCTTATCTTCCGGGACGGTGAACACTGAAGCTTTCTTT. The full variable domain, in which reference TRBV7-9 and TRBJ1-1 provide the parts outside the CDR3, is DTGVSQNPRHKITKRGQNVTFRCDPISEHNRLYWYRQTLGQGPEFLTYFQNEAQLEKSRLLSDRFSAERPKGSFSTLEIQRTEQGDSAMYLCASSLSSGTVNTEAFFGQGTRLTVV.

This clonotype occurred once. The chain recombines TRBV5-1 with TRBJ2-7, with 8 bases that match TRBD2. CDR1 and CDR2 (germline): SGHRS, YFSETQ. V was pared by 0 bases and J by 7 bases, with 15 bases of the junction left unmatched. This CDR3 region has 17 residues. The CDR3 DNA reads as TGCGCCAGCAGCTTGGGCTTTTCAGCGGGAGTTCTGAAAGAGCAGTACTTC. It encodes CASSLGFSAGVLKEQYF. Full variable domain (rest looked up from reference TRBV5-1 and TRBJ2-7): KAGVTQTPRYLIKTRGQQVTLSCSPISGHRSVSWYQQTPGQGLQFLFEYFSETQRNKGNFPGRFSGRQFSNSRSEMNVSTLELGDSALYLCASSLGFSAGVLKEQYFGPGTRLTVT.

The chain couples TRBV20-1 to TRBJ1-2; 9 positions agree with TRBD1. This CDR3 has 13 residues. The germline V gene encodes CDR1 DFQATT and CDR2 SNEGSKA (reference sequence). The junction had 8 bases not matched to a gene; V was cut back by 5 bases and J by 7 bases. This chain's CDR3 is CSARDRTGVGYTF. The CDR3 DNA follows: TGCAGTGCTCGCGATAGGACAGGGGTTGGCTACACCTTC.

The rearrangement links TRBV6-5 to TRBJ2-1, with D unclear. The CDR3 runs to 14 residues. Germline V gene sequence: CDR1 MNHEY, CDR2 SVGAGI. V was shortened by 3 bases and J by 7 bases, with 13 bases between the two germline ends. Here the CDR3 DNA reads TGTGCCAGCAGTTATCTTACTCGTGGGAATGAGCAGTTCTTC. As protein: CASSYLTRGNEQFF.

This clonotype has a handful of counts. The rearrangement uses TRBV5-1 and TRBJ2-5; 8 bases agree with TRBD2. V shed 0 bases and J 1 base; nucleotides not matched to a gene: 2. Looked up from germline, CDR1 is SGHRS and CDR2 is YFSETQ. This CDR3 is built from 15 residues. CDR3 nucleotide sequence: TGCGCCAGCAGCTTGGCGGGAGGGGTCCAAGAGACCCAGTACTTC. Translating gives CASSLAGGVQETQYF. The complete variable domain, with remaining parts taken from reference TRBV5-1 and TRBJ2-5, reads KAGVTQTPRYLIKTRGQQVTLSCSPISGHRSVSWYQQTPGQGLQFLFEYFSETQRNKGNFPGRFSGRQFSNSRSEMNVSTLELGDSALYLCASSLAGGVQETQYFGPGTRLLVL.

This rearrangement joins TRBV6-1 to TRBJ2-7, with 7 bases lining up with TRBD2. V lost 1 base to trimming and J lost 4 bases; unmatched junction nucleotides: 7. Germline CDR1 and CDR2: MNHNS and SASEGT. The CDR3 loop spans 15 amino acids. The chain's CDR3 is CASSEGEGPSYEQYF. In DNA, the CDR3 is TGTGCCAGCAGTGAAGGGGAGGGTCCCTCTTACGAGCAGTACTTC.

The chain joins TRBV5-1 to TRBJ2-3, with 11 bases matching TRBD2. In germline, CDR1 is SGHRS, CDR2 YFSETQ. J gave up 1 base and V 0 bases, and 4 bases lay outside the gene matches. CDR3 length: 17 residues. CDR3: CASSLGDSGRGTDTQYF. As DNA, the CDR3 is TGCGCCAGCAGCTTGGGAGATAGCGGGAGGGGCACAGATACGCAGTATTTT.

The chain carries TRBV29-1 and TRBJ2-7; D possibly corresponds to TRBD2 (7 bases). The CDR3 consists of 13 residues. Germline V lookup: CDR1 SQVTM, CDR2 ANQGSEA. Trimming took off 6 bases at V and 3 bases at J, with 15 bases between the two ends. CDR3 protein: CSVARGQHYEQYF. Written as DNA, the CDR3 is TGCAGCGTGGCGCGGGGGCAGCACTACGAGCAGTACTTC.

This clonotype was seen only a few times. V usage is TRBV5-1 and J usage is TRBJ2-7; TRBD2 matches 8 bases. Per germline, CDR1 SGHRS and CDR2 YFSETQ. J was trimmed by 3 bases and V by 7 bases; bases with no gene match: 15. The CDR3 is 16 amino acids. CDR3 sequence: CASGSGAGVLGYEQYF. For the CDR3, the DNA is TGCGCCAGCGGGTCGGGAGCGGGAGTCCTAGGCTACGAGCAGTACTTC.

In this sample, this clonotype turned up once. The chain employs TRBV3-1 and TRBJ2-7, with D unclear. The germline CDR1 and CDR2 sequences are LGHDT and YNNKEL (reference sequence). Trimming pared 0 bases from V and 7 bases from J, leaving 22 bases between. The CDR3 covers 17 residues. The CDR3 is CASSQDSFLRSYNEQYF. CDR3 DNA sequence: TGTGCCAGCAGCCAAGATAGCTTTCTTCGCTCCTACAATGAGCAGTACTTC.

This clonotype came up a few times. The J gene is TRBJ2-3, the V gene TRBV29-1; D might be TRBD2 (6 bases). The ends were cut back, 5 bases at V and 2 bases at J, with 14 bases in the middle. Germline V lookup: CDR1 SQVTM, CDR2 ANQGSEA. The CDR3 sequence is 14 residues long. The CDR3: CSVPRGSFTDTQYF. For the CDR3, the DNA is TGCAGCGTTCCACGGGGGAGTTTCACAGATACGCAGTATTTT.

The chain employs TRBV20-1 and TRBJ2-1; TRBD2 aligns across 13 bases. Germline trimming cut 1 base from V and 0 bases from J; bases unmatched to any gene: 6. This CDR3 contains 18 residues. Germline-derived CDR1 and CDR2 are DFQATT and SNEGSKA (reference sequence). CDR3 loop: CSARVGLAGSLSYNEQFF. The CDR3 DNA follows: TGCAGTGCTAGAGTGGGACTAGCGGGGAGTCTCTCCTACAATGAGCAGTTCTTC.

There are a few counts of this clonotype. This sequence joins TRBV7-2 and TRBJ2-3, with 10 bases that match TRBD2. The CDR3 runs to 17 residues. In germline, CDR1 is SGHTA, CDR2 FQGNSA. With V trimmed by 1 base and J by 8 bases, 12 bases remained unmatched. In DNA form, the CDR3 reads TGTGCCAGCAGCTTAGTTCGGCCTAGCGGGGGTCAAGGTACGCAGTATTTT. It encodes CASSLVRPSGGQGTQYF.

This clonotype has more than one count but fewer than ten. The chain combines TRBV3-1 with TRBJ2-5, with unresolved D. Germline V CDR1 and CDR2: LGHDT, YNNKEL (reference sequence). The CDR3 extends over 15 amino acids. Between the trimmed V and J ends, which lost 3 bases and 0 bases, there was a span of 11 bases. Here the CDR3 reads CASSHLTRNQETQYF. In DNA, the CDR3 is TGTGCCAGCAGCCACTTGACCCGTAACCAAGAGACCCAGTACTTC.

V usage is TRBV5-1 and J usage is TRBJ2-7; 16 positions agree with TRBD2. V was pared by 2 bases and J by 2 bases, with 4 bases of the junction left unmatched. Germline V gene sequence: CDR1 SGHRS, CDR2 YFSETQ. The CDR3 contains 17 residues. In DNA, the CDR3 is TGCGCCAGCAGCTTTGGGACTAGCGGGAGGGGGGCCTACGAGCAGTACTTC. It codes for CASSFGTSGRGAYEQYF.

This clonotype is a singleton in its sample. The rearrangement uses TRBV27 and TRBJ1-2; 7 bases are shared with TRBD1. Germline lookup yields CDR1 MNHEY and CDR2 SMNVEV (reference sequence). The CDR3 extends over 14 amino acids. Trimming cost V 0 bases and J 4 bases; bases outside gene matches: 2. CDR3 protein: CASSLSRQGYGYTF. The CDR3 coding sequence is TGTGCCAGCAGTTTATCCCGACAGGGCTATGGCTACACCTTC.

The rearrangement joins TRBV10-3 to TRBJ2-2; maybe TRBD2 (6 bases). This CDR3 comprises 15 residues. CDR1 and CDR2 from the germline V gene are ENHRY and SYGVKD. V was shortened by 8 bases and J by 2 bases, with 15 bases between the two germline ends. The CDR3 sequence: CAIARSAGNTGELFF. CDR3 coding DNA: TGTGCCATCGCTCGGAGTGCGGGAAACACCGGGGAGCTGTTTTTT.

The V call is TRBV20-1, the J call TRBJ2-1; D could derive from TRBD1 or TRBD2 (6 bases each). Germline V gene lookup returns CDR1 DFQATT and CDR2 SNEGSKA (reference sequence). V gave up 5 bases and J gave up 7 bases, with 12 bases separating them. The CDR3 is 12 residues long. CDR3 in DNA: TGCAGTGCTCAAAGGGGGGATAATGAGCAGTTCTTC. This encodes CSAQRGDNEQFF.

V is TRBV15 and J is TRBJ2-2; D is ambiguous. The germline V and J ends were trimmed by 1 base and 6 bases, with 6 bases remaining between them. In germline, CDR1 is LNHNV, CDR2 YYDKDF (reference sequence). This CDR3 region has 13 residues. The chain's CDR3 is CATSRVPPGELFF. The CDR3 DNA is TGTGCCACCAGCAGAGTCCCCCCCGGGGAGCTGTTTTTT.

The chain recombines TRBV29-1 with TRBJ2-5, with 8 bases that match TRBD2. V trimming: 4 bases; J trimming: 1 base; junction bases outside the gene matches: 5. The CDR3 spans 14 residues. Per the germline V gene, CDR1 is SQVTM and CDR2 is ANQGSEA. DNA for the CDR3: TGCAGCGTTGTGGGCGGGAGGAGCCAAGAGACCCAGTACTTC. Translated, it gives CSVVGGRSQETQYF.

The rearrangement joins TRBV9 to TRBJ1-5, with D unresolved. Germline CDR1 SGDLS, CDR2 YYNGEE. The CDR3 consists of 14 residues. Trimming stripped 0 bases from V and 5 bases from J, with 9 bases between. CDR3 sequence (DNA): TGTGCCAGCAGCGTAGGGGTGGGCCATCAGCCCCAGCATTTT. Translated: CASSVGVGHQPQHF.

V is TRBV7-8 and J is TRBJ2-4; TRBD2 matches at 8 bases. Germline-derived CDR1 and CDR2 are SGHVS and FQNEAQ. Trimming cost V 5 bases and J 3 bases; bases outside gene matches: 21. There are 20 residues in the CDR3. In nucleotides, the CDR3 is TGTGCCAGCAGCCCCCGCGGGGGGACCTCCCAGGGTGATGGCAAAAACATTCAGTACTTC. The encoded protein is CASSPRGGTSQGDGKNIQYF.

This clonotype showed up just a few times. V is TRBV7-2 and J is TRBJ2-7; 11 nucleotides line up with TRBD2. The CDR3 sequence is 14 residues long. V was clipped by 6 bases and J by 10 bases; unmatched bases: 11. Germline-derived CDR1 and CDR2 are SGHTA and FQGNSA. Here the CDR3 reads CASRSPGTSGEQYF. DNA of the CDR3: TGTGCCAGCAGAAGCCCCGGGACTAGCGGAGAACAGTACTTC.

V usage is TRBV29-1 and J usage is TRBJ2-5; TRBD1 might be the D (5 bases). The CDR3 extends over 13 amino acids. V lost 4 bases, J lost 0 bases, and 9 bases lay in between. The V gene's germline CDR1 is SQVTM and CDR2 ANQGSEA. This chain's CDR3 is CSVGQKYQETQYF. The CDR3 nucleotides read TGCAGCGTTGGACAGAAGTACCAAGAGACCCAGTACTTC.

This sequence joins TRBV19 and TRBJ2-7; 8 nucleotides match TRBD1. CDR1 LNHDA and CDR2 SQIVND come from the germline V gene (reference sequence). The CDR3 spans 13 residues. Germline trimming cut 8 bases from V and 2 bases from J; bases unmatched to any gene: 5. CDR3 residues: CASSGTGAYEQYF. The CDR3 nucleotides read TGTGCCAGTTCCGGGACAGGAGCCTACGAGCAGTACTTC.

The chain uses TRBV12-3 or TRBV12-4 and TRBJ2-1; 10 bases are a match to TRBD2. The CDR3 loop spans 17 amino acids. Trimming removed 8 bases from V and 7 bases from J; junction bases left unmatched: 17. This chain's CDR3 is CASSNPGGSSGRNEQFF. CDR3 DNA sequence: TGTGCCAGCTCCAACCCGGGTGGGTCTAGCGGGAGAAATGAGCAGTTCTTC.

The rearrangement joins TRBV7-9 to TRBJ1-1; D not resolved. CDR1 is SEHNR and CDR2 is FQNEAQ in the germline V gene (reference sequence). The CDR3 contains 13 residues. The V gene lost 3 bases and the J gene lost 2 bases, with 7 bases spanning the gap. CDR3 amino acids: CASSFEGNTEAFF. CDR3 DNA sequence: TGTGCCAGCAGCTTCGAGGGAAACACTGAAGCTTTCTTT.

This chain uses TRBV15 with TRBJ2-3, with a possible D match to TRBD2 (6 bases). The V end lost 1 base, the J end lost 0 bases, and 8 bases lay between the germline ends. CDR1 is LNHNV, CDR2 YYDKDF, per germline (reference sequence). This CDR3 has 15 residues. This CDR3 reads CATSRAGDSTDTQYF. The CDR3 bases are TGTGCCACCAGCAGAGCGGGGGACAGCACAGATACGCAGTATTTT. Variable domain in full (rest from reference TRBV15 and TRBJ2-3): DAMVIQNPRYQVTQFGKPVTLSCSQTLNHNVMYWYQQKSSQAPKLLFHYYDKDFNNEADTPDNFQSRRPNTSFCFLDIRSPGLGDTAMYLCATSRAGDSTDTQYFGPGTRLTVL.